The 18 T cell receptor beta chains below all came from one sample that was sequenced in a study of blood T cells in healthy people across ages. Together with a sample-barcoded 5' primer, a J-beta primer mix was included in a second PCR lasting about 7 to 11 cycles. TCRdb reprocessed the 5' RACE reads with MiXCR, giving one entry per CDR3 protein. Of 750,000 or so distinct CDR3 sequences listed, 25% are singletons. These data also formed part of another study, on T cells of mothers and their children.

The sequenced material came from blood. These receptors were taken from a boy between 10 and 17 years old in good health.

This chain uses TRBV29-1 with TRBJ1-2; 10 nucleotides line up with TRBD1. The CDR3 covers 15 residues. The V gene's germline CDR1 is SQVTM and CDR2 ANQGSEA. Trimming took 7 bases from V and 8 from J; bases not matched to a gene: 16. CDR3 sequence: CSAKKGSGTGAGYTF. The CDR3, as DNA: TGCAGCGCCAAAAAGGGGTCCGGGACAGGGGCCGGCTACACCTTC.

The DNA of the CDR3 is TGCAGCGTTGAGGCCGACACCCCCTACGAGCAGTACTTC. It codes for CSVEADTPYEQYF. The V gene is TRBV29-1, the J gene TRBJ2-7; D unresolved. The germline V gene has CDR1 SQVTM and CDR2 ANQGSEA. The CDR3 has 13 amino acids. Trimming pared 3 bases from V and 2 bases from J, leaving 11 bases between.

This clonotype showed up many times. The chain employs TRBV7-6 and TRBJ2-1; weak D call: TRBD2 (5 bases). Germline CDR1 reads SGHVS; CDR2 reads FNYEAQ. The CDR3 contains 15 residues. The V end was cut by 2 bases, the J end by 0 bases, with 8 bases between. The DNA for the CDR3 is TGTGCCAGCAGCTTATTACGGGGCTCCTACAATGAGCAGTTCTTC. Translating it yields CASSLLRGSYNEQFF.

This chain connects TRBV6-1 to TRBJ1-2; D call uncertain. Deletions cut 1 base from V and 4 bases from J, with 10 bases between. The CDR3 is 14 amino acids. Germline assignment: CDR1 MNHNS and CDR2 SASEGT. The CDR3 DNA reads TGTGCCAGCAGTGAAGTGGCAGGTGGCTATGGCTACACCTTC. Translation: CASSEVAGGYGYTF.

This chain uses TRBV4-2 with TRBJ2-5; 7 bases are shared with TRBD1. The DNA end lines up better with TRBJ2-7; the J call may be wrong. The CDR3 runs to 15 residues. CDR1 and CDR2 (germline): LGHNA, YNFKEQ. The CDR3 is CASSQDGQEPYEQYF. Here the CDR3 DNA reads TGTGCCAGCAGCCAAGATGGACAGGAACCCTACGAGCAGTACTTC.

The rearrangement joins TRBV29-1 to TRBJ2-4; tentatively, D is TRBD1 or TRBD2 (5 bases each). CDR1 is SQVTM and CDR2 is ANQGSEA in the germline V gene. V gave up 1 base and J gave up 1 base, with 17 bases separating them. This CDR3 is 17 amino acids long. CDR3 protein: CSVEGIRGEGAKNIQYF. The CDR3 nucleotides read TGCAGCGTTGAAGGAATAAGGGGAGAAGGGGCCAAAAACATTCAGTACTTC.

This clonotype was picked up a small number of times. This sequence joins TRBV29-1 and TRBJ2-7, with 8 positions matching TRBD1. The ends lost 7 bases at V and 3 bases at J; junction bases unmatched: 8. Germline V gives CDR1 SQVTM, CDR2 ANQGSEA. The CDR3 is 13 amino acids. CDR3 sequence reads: CSALGTGDYEQYF. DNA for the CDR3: TGCAGCGCCCTAGGGACAGGAGACTACGAGCAGTACTTC.

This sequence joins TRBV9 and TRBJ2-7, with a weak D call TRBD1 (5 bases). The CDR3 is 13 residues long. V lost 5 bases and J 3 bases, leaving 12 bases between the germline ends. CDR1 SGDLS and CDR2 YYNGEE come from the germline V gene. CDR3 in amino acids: CASRSQGDYEQYF. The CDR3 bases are TGTGCCAGCAGGTCCCAGGGCGACTACGAGCAGTACTTC.

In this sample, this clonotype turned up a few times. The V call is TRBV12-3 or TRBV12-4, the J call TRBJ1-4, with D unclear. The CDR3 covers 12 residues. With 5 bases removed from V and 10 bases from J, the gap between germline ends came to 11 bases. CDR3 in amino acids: CASSLDRGKLFF. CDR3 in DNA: TGTGCCAGCAGTCTGGACCGCGGAAAACTGTTTTTT.

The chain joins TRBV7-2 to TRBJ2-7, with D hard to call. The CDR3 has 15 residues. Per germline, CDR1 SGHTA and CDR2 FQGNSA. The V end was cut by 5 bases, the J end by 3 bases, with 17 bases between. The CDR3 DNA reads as TGTGCCAGCAGCCCTACCCCCCCTAGACGCTACGAGCAGTACTTC. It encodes CASSPTPPRRYEQYF. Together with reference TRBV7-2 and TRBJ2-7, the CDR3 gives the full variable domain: GAGVSQSPSNKVTEKGKDVELRCDPISGHTALYWYRQSLGQGLEFLIYFQGNSAPDKSGLPSDRFSAERTGGSVSTLTIQRTQQEDSAVYLCASSPTPPRRYEQYFGPGTRLTVT.

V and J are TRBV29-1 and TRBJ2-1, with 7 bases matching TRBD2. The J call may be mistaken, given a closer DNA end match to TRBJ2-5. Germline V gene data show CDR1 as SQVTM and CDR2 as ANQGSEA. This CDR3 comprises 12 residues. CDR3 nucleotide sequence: TGCAGCGTTACGGGGGGTGAAGAGACCCAGTACTTC. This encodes CSVTGGEETQYF.

The CDR3 DNA follows: TGTGCCATCAGCCAGAGGGGACCAGCTGCCACAGATACGCAGTATTTT. Amino acid sequence: CAISQRGPAATDTQYF. The rearrangement links TRBV10-3 to TRBJ2-3; D might be TRBD1 or TRBD2, each matching 5 bases. V lost 6 bases and J lost 2, with 18 bases in between. CDR1 and CDR2 from the germline V gene are ENHRY and SYGVKD. The CDR3 has 16 residues.

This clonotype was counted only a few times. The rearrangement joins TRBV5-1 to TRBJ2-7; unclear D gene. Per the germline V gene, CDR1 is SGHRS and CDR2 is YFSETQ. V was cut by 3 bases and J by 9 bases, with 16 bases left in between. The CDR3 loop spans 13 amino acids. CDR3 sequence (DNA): TGCGCCAGCAGCTCGGACCGCTCCCGACTGCAGTACTTC. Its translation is CASSSDRSRLQYF.

This chain's CDR3 is CSASPPSGRRDEQYF. In DNA form, the CDR3 reads TGCAGTGCTAGTCCCCCTAGCGGGAGGAGGGACGAGCAGTACTTC. V usage is TRBV20-1 and J usage is TRBJ2-7; 11 bases agree with TRBD2. The CDR3 runs 15 residues. Unmatched junction bases numbered 9, after V lost 3 bases and J lost 5 bases. From germline, CDR1 is DFQATT and CDR2 SNEGSKA (reference sequence).

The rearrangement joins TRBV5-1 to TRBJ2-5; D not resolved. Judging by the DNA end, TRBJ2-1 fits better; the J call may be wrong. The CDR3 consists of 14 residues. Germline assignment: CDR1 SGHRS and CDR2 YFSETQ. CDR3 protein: CASSLWLPANEQFF. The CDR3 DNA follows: TGCGCCAGCAGCTTGTGGCTTCCAGCGAATGAGCAGTTCTTC.

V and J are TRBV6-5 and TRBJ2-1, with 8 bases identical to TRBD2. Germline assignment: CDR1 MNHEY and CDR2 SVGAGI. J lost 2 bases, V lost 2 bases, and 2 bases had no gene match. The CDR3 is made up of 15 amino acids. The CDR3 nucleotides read TGTGCCAGCAGTTACACGGGGGGGACCTACAATGAGCAGTTCTTC. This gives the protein CASSYTGGTYNEQFF.

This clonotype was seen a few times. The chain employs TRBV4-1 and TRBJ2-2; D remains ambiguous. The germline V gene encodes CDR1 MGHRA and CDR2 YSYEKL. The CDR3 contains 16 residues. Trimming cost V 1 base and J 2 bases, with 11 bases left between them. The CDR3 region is CASSQGWTVNTGELFF. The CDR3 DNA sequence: TGCGCCAGCAGCCAAGGATGGACGGTCAACACCGGGGAGCTGTTTTTT.

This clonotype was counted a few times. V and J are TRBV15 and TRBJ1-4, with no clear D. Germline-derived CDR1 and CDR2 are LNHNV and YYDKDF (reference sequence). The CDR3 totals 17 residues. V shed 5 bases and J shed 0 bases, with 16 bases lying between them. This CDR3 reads CATSGSGGRATNEKLFF. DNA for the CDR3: TGTGCCACCAGCGGCTCGGGCGGGCGTGCAACTAATGAAAAACTGTTTTTT.